This T cell receptor (beta chain) was profiled in a study of T cells after yellow fever vaccination. TCRdb reprocessed the 5' RACE reads with MiXCR, giving one entry per CDR3 protein. The profile shows fewer than 400,000 distinct CDR3 sequences, approximately 11% of them singletons. Trimming at V came to 3 bases and at J to 0 bases, leaving 8 bases not matched to a gene. The germline gives CDR1 LGHNA, CDR2 YSLEER. The CDR3 runs to 17 residues. Only a few counts were recorded for this clonotype. Source: CD4+ T cells sorted from PBMCs, taken 45 days after the yellow fever booster vaccination. The chain recombines TRBV4-3 with TRBJ2-3; 8 bases map to TRBD2. This TCR derives from a man between 18 and 29 years old who received the YFV17D yellow fever vaccine. In DNA form, the CDR3 reads TGCGCCAGCAGCCACCGTCGCGGGGGGCCGAGCACAGATACGCAGTATTTT. As protein: CASSHRRGGPSTDTQYF.